This is a list of T cell receptor beta chains from one sample in a study of cytomegalovirus exposure and HLA in healthy donors. The table came from immunoSEQ multiplex PCR; TCRdb's copy has only in-frame clones and leaves some out. The sample lists approximately 130,000 clones, 65% to 90% occurring once. The sequenced sample consisted of PBMCs. All receptors derive from a man aged 18 to 30 in good health and CMV-seronegative. The CDR3 runs from the conserved cysteine through the conserved F or W. Each record gives: CDR3 protein, CDR3 DNA, clone size, V gene, D gene, J gene. A D gene is named only where the DNA matches it firmly. The listing skips clone size in some rows; elsewhere it reads once, few, many or a size class.

CDR3aa: CASRVAGGEGETQYF; CDR3nt: TGCGCCAGCAGAGTAGCGGGGGGAGAGGGAGAGACCCAGTACTTC; abundance: .; v_gene: TRBV5-1; d_gene: TRBD2; j_gene: TRBJ2-5
CDR3aa: CASSYNGLQETQYF; CDR3nt: TGTGCCAGCAGTTATAACGGACTCCAAGAGACCCAGTACTTC; abundance: .; v_gene: TRBV6-5; d_gene: .; j_gene: TRBJ2-5
CDR3aa: CAIDVGGYGYTF; CDR3nt: TGTGCCATCGACGTCGGGGGATATGGCTACACCTTC; abundance: .; v_gene: TRBV6-6; d_gene: .; j_gene: TRBJ1-2
CDR3aa: CASSPGVQSTDTQYF; CDR3nt: TGCGCCAGCAGCCCCGGGGTCCAGTCGACAGATACGCAGTATTTT; abundance: .; v_gene: TRBV5-1; d_gene: .; j_gene: TRBJ2-3
CDR3aa: CASSLVQAGLGSPLHF; CDR3nt: TGTGCCAGCAGCTTAGTTCAGGCAGGGTTGGGTTCACCCCTCCACTTT; abundance: .; v_gene: TRBV7-9; d_gene: .; j_gene: TRBJ1-6
CDR3aa: CASSQDARGGYGYTF; CDR3nt: TGCGCCAGCAGCCAAGATGCCCGGGGAGGCTATGGCTACACCTTC; abundance: .; v_gene: TRBV4-3; d_gene: .; j_gene: TRBJ1-2
CDR3aa: CSVEGRAREQYF; CDR3nt: TGCAGCGTTGAAGGTCGGGCGAGGGAGCAGTACTTC; abundance: .; v_gene: TRBV29-1; d_gene: .; j_gene: TRBJ2-5
CDR3aa: CATRTTWGDSYNEQFF; CDR3nt: TGTGCCACCAGAACGACGTGGGGCGACTCCTACAATGAGCAGTTCTTC; abundance: .; v_gene: TRBV15; d_gene: .; j_gene: TRBJ2-1
CDR3aa: CASSLGAANTGELFF; CDR3nt: TGCGCCAGCAGCTTGGGCGCCGCGAACACCGGGGAGCTGTTTTTT; abundance: few; v_gene: TRBV5-1; d_gene: .; j_gene: TRBJ2-2
CDR3aa: CASSPKARLAGAYEQYF; CDR3nt: TGTGCCAGCAGCCCGAAAGCAAGACTAGCGGGGGCCTACGAGCAGTACTTC; abundance: .; v_gene: TRBV4-2; d_gene: TRBD2; j_gene: TRBJ2-7
CDR3aa: CAWRPPGPYGYTF; CDR3nt: TGTGCCTGGAGGCCCCCAGGCCCCTATGGCTACACCTTC; abundance: .; v_gene: TRBV30; d_gene: .; j_gene: TRBJ1-2
CDR3aa: CASRDTGSQETQYF; CDR3nt: TGTGCCAGCAGAGACACAGGGAGCCAGGAGACCCAGTACTTC; abundance: .; v_gene: TRBV28; d_gene: .; j_gene: TRBJ2-5
CDR3aa: CASSSTPPVYGYTF; CDR3nt: TGTGCCAGCAGCTCTACCCCGCCCGTCTATGGCTACACCTTC; abundance: .; v_gene: TRBV7-8; d_gene: .; j_gene: TRBJ1-2
CDR3aa: CASSRGQNTGELFF; CDR3nt: TGCGCCAGCAGCCGCGGACAGAACACCGGGGAGCTGTTTTTT; abundance: few; v_gene: TRBV4-1; d_gene: .; j_gene: TRBJ2-2
CDR3aa: CASTEAAPQEAFF; CDR3nt: TGTGCCAGCACTGAGGCGGCCCCCCAGGAAGCTTTCTTT; abundance: .; v_gene: TRBV6-1; d_gene: .; j_gene: TRBJ1-1
CDR3aa: CASSHPGTGAVLNLETQYF; CDR3nt: TGCGCCAGCAGCCACCCTGGGACAGGGGCGGTACTGAATCTCGAGACCCAGTACTTC; abundance: .; v_gene: TRBV4-1; d_gene: TRBD1; j_gene: TRBJ2-5
CDR3aa: CASSLGGLNTEAFF; CDR3nt: TGTGCCAGCAGCTTAGGAGGACTCAACACTGAAGCTTTCTTT; abundance: few; v_gene: TRBV7-9; d_gene: .; j_gene: TRBJ1-1
CDR3aa: CASSQDRGSEAFF; CDR3nt: TGCGCCAGCAGCCAAGATCGCGGTTCTGAAGCTTTCTTT; abundance: .; v_gene: TRBV4-3; d_gene: .; j_gene: TRBJ1-1
CDR3aa: CAISLNNEQFF; CDR3nt: TGTGCCATCAGCCTAAACAATGAGCAGTTCTTC; abundance: .; v_gene: TRBV10-3; d_gene: .; j_gene: TRBJ2-1
CDR3aa: CASNQGGNTGELFF; CDR3nt: TGCGCCAGCAATCAGGGGGGGAACACCGGGGAGCTGTTTTTT; abundance: .; v_gene: TRBV10-2; d_gene: .; j_gene: TRBJ2-2
CDR3aa: CASSWTYSTDTQYF; CDR3nt: TGTGCCAGCAGCTGGACTTATAGCACAGATACGCAGTATTTT; abundance: .; v_gene: TRBV11-2; d_gene: .; j_gene: TRBJ2-3
CDR3aa: CASSLRQGTQETQYF; CDR3nt: TGTGCCAGCAGCTTACGACAGGGAACCCAAGAGACCCAGTACTTC; abundance: .; v_gene: TRBV11-3; d_gene: TRBD1; j_gene: TRBJ2-5
CDR3aa: CASNHRRPGNTIYF; CDR3nt: TGTGCCAGCAACCACAGAAGGCCTGGAAACACCATATATTTT; abundance: .; v_gene: TRBV13; d_gene: .; j_gene: TRBJ1-3
CDR3aa: CASGYMYEQYF; CDR3nt: TGTGCTAGTGGTTACATGTACGAGCAGTACTTC; abundance: .; v_gene: TRBV12-5; d_gene: .; j_gene: TRBJ2-7
CDR3aa: CASSEGAYYGYTF; CDR3nt: TGTGCCAGCAGTGAGGGGGCATACTATGGCTACACCTTC; abundance: .; v_gene: TRBV5-8; d_gene: TRBD1; j_gene: TRBJ1-2
CDR3aa: CASSQGTRNSPLHF; CDR3nt: TGTGCCAGCAGTCAGGGGACCCGAAATTCACCCCTCCACTTT; abundance: .; v_gene: TRBV27; d_gene: .; j_gene: TRBJ1-6
CDR3aa: CASSEPRGTIYF; CDR3nt: TGCGCCAGCAGTGAGCCCCGGGGCACCATATATTTT; abundance: .; v_gene: TRBV10-2; d_gene: .; j_gene: TRBJ1-3
CDR3aa: CASTLEQHSTYGYTF; CDR3nt: TGTGCCAGCACCTTAGAGCAGCATAGCACCTATGGCTACACCTTC; abundance: many; v_gene: TRBV7-2; d_gene: .; j_gene: TRBJ1-2
CDR3aa: CAWSVSGTGIVVQYF; CDR3nt: TGTGCCTGGAGTGTCTCCGGGACAGGGATCGTGGTGCAGTACTTC; abundance: .; v_gene: TRBV30; d_gene: TRBD1; j_gene: TRBJ2-7
CDR3aa: CASRLTGVREQYF; CDR3nt: TGTGCCAGCAGACTGACAGGGGTTCGCGAGCAGTACTTC; abundance: .; v_gene: TRBV6-1; d_gene: TRBD1; j_gene: TRBJ2-7
CDR3aa: CASSLTDHLDYEQYF; CDR3nt: TGTGCCAGCAGCCTGACAGATCATCTCGACTACGAGCAGTACTTC; abundance: .; v_gene: TRBV7-6; d_gene: .; j_gene: TRBJ2-7
CDR3aa: CASSLVFRQGNEKLFF; CDR3nt: TGTGCCAGCAGCTTAGTATTTAGGCAGGGGAATGAAAAACTGTTTTTT; abundance: few; v_gene: TRBV11-2; d_gene: .; j_gene: TRBJ1-4